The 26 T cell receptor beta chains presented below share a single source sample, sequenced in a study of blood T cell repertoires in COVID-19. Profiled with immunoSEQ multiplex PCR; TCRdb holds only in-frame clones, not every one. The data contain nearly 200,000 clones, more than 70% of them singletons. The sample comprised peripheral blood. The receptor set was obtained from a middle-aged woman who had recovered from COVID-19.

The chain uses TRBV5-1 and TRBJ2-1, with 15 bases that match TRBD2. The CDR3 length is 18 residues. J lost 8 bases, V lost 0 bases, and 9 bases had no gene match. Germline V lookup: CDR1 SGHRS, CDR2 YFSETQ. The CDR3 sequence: CASSLARTSGRGDDEQFF. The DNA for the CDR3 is TGCGCCAGCAGCTTGGCCCGGACTAGCGGGAGGGGGGACGATGAGCAGTTCTTC.

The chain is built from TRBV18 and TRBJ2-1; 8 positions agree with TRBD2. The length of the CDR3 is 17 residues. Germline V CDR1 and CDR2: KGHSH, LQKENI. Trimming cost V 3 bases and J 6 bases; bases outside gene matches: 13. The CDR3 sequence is CASSPRGSGRGGNEQFF. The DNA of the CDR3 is TGTGCCAGCTCACCTCGAGGGAGCGGGAGAGGTGGCAATGAGCAGTTCTTC.

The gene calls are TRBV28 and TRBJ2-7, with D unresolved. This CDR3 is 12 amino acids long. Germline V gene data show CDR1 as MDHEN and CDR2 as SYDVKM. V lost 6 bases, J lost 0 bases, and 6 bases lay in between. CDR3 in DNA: TGTGCCAGCAGCGACACCTCCTACGAGCAGTACTTC. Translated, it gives CASSDTSYEQYF.

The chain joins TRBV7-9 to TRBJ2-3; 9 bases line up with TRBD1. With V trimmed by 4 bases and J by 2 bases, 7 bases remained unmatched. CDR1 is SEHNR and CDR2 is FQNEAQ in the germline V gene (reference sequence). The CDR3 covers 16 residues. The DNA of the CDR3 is TGTGCCAGCAGCTCAATACAGGGGGCATACACAGATACGCAGTATTTT. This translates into CASSSIQGAYTDTQYF.

The CDR3 DNA follows: TGTGCCAGCAGCTTAAGGGGGGACAGGAACTACGAGACCCAGTACTTC. Its protein is CASSLRGDRNYETQYF. This sequence joins TRBV7-2 and TRBJ2-5; 8 nucleotides line up with TRBD1. V shed 2 bases, J shed 5 bases, and the junction held 10 bases outside the gene matches. There are 16 residues in the CDR3. Germline V gene sequence: CDR1 SGHTA, CDR2 FQGNSA. Full variable domain (rest looked up from reference TRBV7-2 and TRBJ2-5): GAGVSQSPSNKVTEKGKDVELRCDPISGHTALYWYRQSLGQGLEFLIYFQGNSAPDKSGLPSDRFSAERTGGSVSTLTIQRTQQEDSAVYLCASSLRGDRNYETQYFGPGTRLLVL.

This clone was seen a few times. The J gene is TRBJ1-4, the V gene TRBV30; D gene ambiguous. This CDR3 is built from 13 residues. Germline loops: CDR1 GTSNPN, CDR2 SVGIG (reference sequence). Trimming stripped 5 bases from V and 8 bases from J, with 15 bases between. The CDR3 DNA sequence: TGTGCCTGGCACCGGGGAATAGAAGAAAAACTGTTTTTT. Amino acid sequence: CAWHRGIEEKLFF.

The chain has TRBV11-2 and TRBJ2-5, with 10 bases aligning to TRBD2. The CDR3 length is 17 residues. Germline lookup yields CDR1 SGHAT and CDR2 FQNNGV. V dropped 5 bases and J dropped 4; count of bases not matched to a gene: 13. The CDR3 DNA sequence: TGTGCCAGCAGCCTCAGACTAGCGGGTACCCATGGAGAGACCCAGTACTTC. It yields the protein CASSLRLAGTHGETQYF.

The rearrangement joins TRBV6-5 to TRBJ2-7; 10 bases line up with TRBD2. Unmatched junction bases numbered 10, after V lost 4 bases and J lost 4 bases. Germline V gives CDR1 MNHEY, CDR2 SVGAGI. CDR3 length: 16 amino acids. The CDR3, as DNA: TGTGCCAGCAGTTCCCTGTCAGCGGGAGGGCCTTACGAGCAGTACTTC. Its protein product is CASSSLSAGGPYEQYF.

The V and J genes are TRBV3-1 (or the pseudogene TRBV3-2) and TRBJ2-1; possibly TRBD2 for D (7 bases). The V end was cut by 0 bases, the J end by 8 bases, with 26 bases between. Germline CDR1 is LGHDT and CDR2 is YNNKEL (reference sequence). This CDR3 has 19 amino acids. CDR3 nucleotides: TGTGCCAGCAGCCAAGATCTTGGCTGGGGGGGCCGAGGTCTCTATGAGCAGTTCTTC. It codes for CASSQDLGWGGRGLYEQFF.

The CDR3 here is CASSLVGVDNEQFF. CDR3 coding DNA: TGTGCCAGCAGCCTAGTAGGGGTGGACAATGAGCAGTTCTTC. The rearrangement links TRBV7-9 to TRBJ2-1, with a weak D call TRBD1 (5 bases). The CDR3 consists of 14 residues. The V end was cut by 5 bases, the J end by 5 bases, with 13 bases between. Germline CDR1 SEHNR, CDR2 FQNEAQ (reference sequence).

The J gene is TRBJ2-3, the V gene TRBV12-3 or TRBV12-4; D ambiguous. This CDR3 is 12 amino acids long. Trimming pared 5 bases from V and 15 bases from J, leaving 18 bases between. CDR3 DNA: TGTGCCAGCAGTACTAAGCCTAGTTCGGCATATTTT. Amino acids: CASSTKPSSAYF.

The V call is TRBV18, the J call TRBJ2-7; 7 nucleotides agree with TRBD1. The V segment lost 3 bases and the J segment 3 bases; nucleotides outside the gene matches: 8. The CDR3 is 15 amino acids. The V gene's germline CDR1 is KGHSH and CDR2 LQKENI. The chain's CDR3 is CASSPYTGASYEQYF. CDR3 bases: TGTGCCAGCTCACCCTACACAGGGGCGAGCTACGAGCAGTACTTC.

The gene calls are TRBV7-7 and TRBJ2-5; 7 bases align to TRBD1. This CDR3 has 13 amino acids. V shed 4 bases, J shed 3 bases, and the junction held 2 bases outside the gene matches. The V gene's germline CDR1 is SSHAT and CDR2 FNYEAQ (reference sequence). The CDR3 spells CASSSDREETQYF. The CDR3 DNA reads TGTGCCAGCAGCTCAGACAGGGAAGAGACCCAGTACTTC.

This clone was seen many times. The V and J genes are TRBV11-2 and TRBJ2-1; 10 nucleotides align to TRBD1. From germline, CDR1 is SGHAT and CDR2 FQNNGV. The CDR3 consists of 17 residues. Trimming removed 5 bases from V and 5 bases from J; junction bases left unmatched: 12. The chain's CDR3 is CASSALPGQGTHNEQFF. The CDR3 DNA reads TGTGCCAGCAGCGCGTTGCCGGGACAGGGGACCCACAATGAGCAGTTCTTC.

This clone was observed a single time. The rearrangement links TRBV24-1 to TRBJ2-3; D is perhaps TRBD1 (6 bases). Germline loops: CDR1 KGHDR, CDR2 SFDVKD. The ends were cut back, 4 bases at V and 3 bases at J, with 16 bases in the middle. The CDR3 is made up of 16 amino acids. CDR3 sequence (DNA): TGTGCCACCAGTGACGTAGGGGACATGGAAACAGATACGCAGTATTTT. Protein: CATSDVGDMETDTQYF.

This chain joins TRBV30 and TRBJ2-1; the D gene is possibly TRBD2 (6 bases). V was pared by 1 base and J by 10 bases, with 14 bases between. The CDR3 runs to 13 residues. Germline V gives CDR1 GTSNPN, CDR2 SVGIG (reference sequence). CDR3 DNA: TGTGCCTGGAGTGATGGCCTAGCGCAAGAGCAGTTCTTC. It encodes CAWSDGLAQEQFF.

DNA for the CDR3: TGCAGCGTCGATACCTGGACAGGTTATGGCTACACCTTC. This sequence encodes CSVDTWTGYGYTF. The chain recombines TRBV29-1 with TRBJ1-2; TRBD1 matches 7 bases. J lost 5 bases, V lost 6 bases, and 9 bases had no gene match. From germline, CDR1 is SQVTM and CDR2 ANQGSEA. The CDR3 spans 13 residues.

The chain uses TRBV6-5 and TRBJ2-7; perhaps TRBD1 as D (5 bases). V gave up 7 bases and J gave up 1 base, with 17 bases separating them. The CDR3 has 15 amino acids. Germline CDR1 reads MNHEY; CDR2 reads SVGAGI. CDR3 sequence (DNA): TGTGCCAGCAACCTGCAGGGATCTGGGTCCTACGAGCAGTACTTC. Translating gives CASNLQGSGSYEQYF.

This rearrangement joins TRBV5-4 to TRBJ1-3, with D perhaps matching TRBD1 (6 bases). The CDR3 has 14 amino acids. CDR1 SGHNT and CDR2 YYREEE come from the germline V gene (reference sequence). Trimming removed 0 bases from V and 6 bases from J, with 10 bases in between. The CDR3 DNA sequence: TGTGCCAGCAGCTTGGCTCCAGGGGAAAACACCATATATTTT. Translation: CASSLAPGENTIYF.

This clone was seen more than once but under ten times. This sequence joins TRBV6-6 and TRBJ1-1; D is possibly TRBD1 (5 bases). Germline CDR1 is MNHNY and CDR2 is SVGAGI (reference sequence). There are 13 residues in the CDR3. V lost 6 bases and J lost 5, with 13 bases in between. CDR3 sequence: CASSRDLKTEAFF. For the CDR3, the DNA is TGTGCCAGCAGCAGGGATTTAAAAACTGAAGCTTTCTTT.

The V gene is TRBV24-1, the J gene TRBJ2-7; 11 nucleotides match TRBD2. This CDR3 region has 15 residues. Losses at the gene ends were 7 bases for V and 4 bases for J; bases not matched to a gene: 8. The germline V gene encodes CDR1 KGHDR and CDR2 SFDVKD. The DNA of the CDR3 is TGTGCCACCAGCTCGGGACTAGCGGAAACTTACGAGCAGTACTTC. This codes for CATSSGLAETYEQYF.

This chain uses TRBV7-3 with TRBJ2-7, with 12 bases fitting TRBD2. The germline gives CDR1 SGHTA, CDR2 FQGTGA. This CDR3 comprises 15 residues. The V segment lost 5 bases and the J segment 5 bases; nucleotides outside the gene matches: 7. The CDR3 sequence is CASSIGLAGLHEQYF. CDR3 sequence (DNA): TGTGCCAGCAGCATCGGACTAGCGGGGCTCCACGAGCAGTACTTC. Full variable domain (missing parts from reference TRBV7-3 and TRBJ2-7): GAGVSQTPSNKVTEKGKYVELRCDPISGHTALYWYRQSLGQGPEFLIYFQGTGAADDSGLPNDRFFAVRPEGSVSTLKIQRTERGDSAVYLCASSIGLAGLHEQYFGPGTRLTVT.

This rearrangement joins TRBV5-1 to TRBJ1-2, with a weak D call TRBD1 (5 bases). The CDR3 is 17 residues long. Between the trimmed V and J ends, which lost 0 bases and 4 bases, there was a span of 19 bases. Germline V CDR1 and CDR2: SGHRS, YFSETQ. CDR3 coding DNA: TGCGCCAGCAGCTTGGCCCCATCCGACCCACAGGCCTATGGCTACACCTTC. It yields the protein CASSLAPSDPQAYGYTF.

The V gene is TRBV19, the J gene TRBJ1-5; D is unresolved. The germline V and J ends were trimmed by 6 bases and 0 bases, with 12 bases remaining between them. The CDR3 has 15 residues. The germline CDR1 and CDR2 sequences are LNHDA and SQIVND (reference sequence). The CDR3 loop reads CASSTKLNSNQPQHF. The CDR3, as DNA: TGTGCCAGTAGCACAAAGTTAAATAGCAATCAGCCCCAGCATTTT.

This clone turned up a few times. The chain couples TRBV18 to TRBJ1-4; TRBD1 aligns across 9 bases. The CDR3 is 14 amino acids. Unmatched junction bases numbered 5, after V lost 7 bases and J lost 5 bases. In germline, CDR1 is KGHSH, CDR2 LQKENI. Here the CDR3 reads CASFAGTGNEKLFF. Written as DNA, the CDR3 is TGTGCCAGCTTTGCCGGGACAGGGAATGAAAAACTGTTTTTT.

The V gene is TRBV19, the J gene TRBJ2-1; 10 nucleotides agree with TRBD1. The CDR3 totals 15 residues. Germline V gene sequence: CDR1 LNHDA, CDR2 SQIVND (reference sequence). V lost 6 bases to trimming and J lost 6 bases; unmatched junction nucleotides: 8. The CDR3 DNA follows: TGTGCCAGTAGCCCCCGGGACAGGGGATTCAATGAGCAGTTCTTC. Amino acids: CASSPRDRGFNEQFF.